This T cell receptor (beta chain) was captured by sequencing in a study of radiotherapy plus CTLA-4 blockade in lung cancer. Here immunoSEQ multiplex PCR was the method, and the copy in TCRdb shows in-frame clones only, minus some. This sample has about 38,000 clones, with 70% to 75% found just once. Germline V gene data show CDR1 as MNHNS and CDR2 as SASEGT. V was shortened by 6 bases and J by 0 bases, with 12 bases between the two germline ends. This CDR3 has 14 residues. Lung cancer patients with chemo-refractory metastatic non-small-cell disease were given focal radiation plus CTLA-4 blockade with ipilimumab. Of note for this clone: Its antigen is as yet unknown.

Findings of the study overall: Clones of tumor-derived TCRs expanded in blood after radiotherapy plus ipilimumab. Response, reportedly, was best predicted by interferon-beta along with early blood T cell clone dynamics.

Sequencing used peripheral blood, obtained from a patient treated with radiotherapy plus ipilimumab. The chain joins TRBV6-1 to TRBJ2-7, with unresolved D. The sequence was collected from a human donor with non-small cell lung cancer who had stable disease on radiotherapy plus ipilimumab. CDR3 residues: CASRIGPGSYEQYF. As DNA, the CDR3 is TGTGCCAGCAGGATAGGACCGGGCTCCTACGAGCAGTACTTC.